Listed here are 28 T cell receptor beta chains from one sample, sequenced in a study of cytomegalovirus exposure and HLA in healthy donors. Use of 60 Vbeta and 13 Jbeta primers characterized the PCR. The data were produced by immunoSEQ multiplex PCR, yet TCRdb's version contains in-frame clones alone and is incomplete. The sample records 100,000 to 150,000 clones, approximately 80% being singletons. Input material: PBMCs. The receptors stem from a man in his forties or fifties in good health and CMV-seronegative.

The genes are TRBV28 and TRBJ1-1, with 7 bases fitting TRBD1. The V gene end was trimmed by 5 bases and the J gene end by 6 bases; junction bases not matched to a gene: 3. This CDR3 comprises 12 residues. CDR1 is MDHEN, CDR2 SYDVKM, per germline. The CDR3 loop reads CASSLGGPEAFF. The DNA for the CDR3 is TGTGCCAGCAGTCTAGGGGGCCCTGAAGCTTTCTTT.

The V call is TRBV14, the J call TRBJ2-7; possibly TRBD1 for D (5 bases). Germline V gene lookup returns CDR1 SGHDN and CDR2 FVKESK. V was cut by 4 bases and J by 4 bases, with 11 bases left in between. CDR3 size: 13 residues. This chain's CDR3 is CASSPAPGYEQYF. The DNA of the CDR3 is TGTGCCAGCAGCCCCGCCCCAGGGTACGAGCAGTACTTC.

This chain joins TRBV7-2 and TRBJ2-5; possibly TRBD2 for D (6 bases). This CDR3 region has 15 residues. Germline V CDR1 and CDR2: SGHTA, FQGNSA. V lost 5 bases and J 4 bases, leaving 17 bases between the germline ends. In nucleotides, the CDR3 is TGTGCCAGCAGCGCGGGCGGGACTCGGAGAGAGACCCAGTACTTC. This translates into CASSAGGTRRETQYF.

The V gene is TRBV19, the J gene TRBJ2-5; 7 nucleotides agree with TRBD1. CDR1 LNHDA and CDR2 SQIVND come from the germline V gene (reference sequence). With 5 bases clipped from V and 4 bases from J, the junction kept 7 bases outside the gene matches. The CDR3 is 14 residues long. CDR3: CASSPRDRRETQYF. CDR3 nucleotide sequence: TGTGCCAGTAGTCCCCGGGACAGAAGAGAGACCCAGTACTTC.

The gene calls are TRBV2 and TRBJ1-2, with 7 bases matching TRBD1. This CDR3 contains 13 residues. V gave up 7 bases and J gave up 2 bases; unmatched junction bases: 4. Germline CDR1 is SNHLY and CDR2 is FYNNEI. CDR3 nucleotides: TGTGCCAGCACCGTGGACAGGAACTATGGCTACACCTTC. Protein: CASTVDRNYGYTF.

The chain combines TRBV27 with TRBJ1-4; 10 bases are shared with TRBD1. Germline CDR1 is MNHEY and CDR2 is SMNVEV (reference sequence). The V and J ends lost 6 bases and 7 bases, in that order; junction bases with no gene match: 2. This CDR3 is built from 13 residues. CDR3 protein: CASRDRGLEKLFF. CDR3 coding DNA: TGTGCCAGCAGAGACAGGGGGCTTGAAAAACTGTTTTTT.

The gene calls are TRBV18 and TRBJ2-1, with TRBD2 as a possible D gene (7 bases). Trimming stripped 1 base from V and 6 bases from J, with 16 bases between. CDR1 and CDR2 from the germline V gene are KGHSH and LQKENI. The CDR3 contains 16 residues. CDR3 protein: CASSPLGGPIGNEQFF. DNA for the CDR3: TGTGCCAGCTCACCACTCGGGGGGCCTATAGGCAATGAGCAGTTCTTC.

This chain connects TRBV9 to TRBJ2-3; D is perhaps TRBD2 (6 bases). V was pared by 0 bases and J by 4 bases, with 15 bases between. The CDR3 spans 16 residues. Germline CDR1 is SGDLS and CDR2 is YYNGEE. Written as DNA, the CDR3 is TGTGCCAGCAGCGTAGAGGCGGGAAGGGGTGCAGATACGCAGTATTTT. Amino acid sequence: CASSVEAGRGADTQYF.

CDR3 sequence (DNA): TGTGCCAGCACAGGGCAGCACACTGAAGCTTTCTTT. Protein: CASTGQHTEAFF. The chain couples TRBV2 to TRBJ1-1, with a tentative D call TRBD1 (5 bases). Trimming took 7 bases from V and 3 from J, leaving 9 bases between them. The germline CDR1 and CDR2 sequences are SNHLY and FYNNEI. CDR3 size: 12 residues.

The V and J genes are TRBV7-6 and TRBJ2-3, with 7 nucleotides matching TRBD1. Germline V gene lookup returns CDR1 SGHVS and CDR2 FNYEAQ. J was trimmed by 8 bases and V by 6 bases; bases with no gene match: 5. This CDR3 comprises 12 residues. This CDR3 reads CASRSTGATQYF. The CDR3 nucleotides read TGTGCCAGCAGGTCCACAGGGGCTACGCAGTATTTT.

The V and J genes are TRBV2 and TRBJ2-5, with TRBD2 as a possible D gene (6 bases). Germline lookup yields CDR1 SNHLY and CDR2 FYNNEI. CDR3 length: 11 residues. With 4 bases removed from V and 13 bases from J, the gap between germline ends came to 13 bases. CDR3 bases: TGTGCCAGCAGTGTACTGACCGGGAGGTACTTC. The encoded protein is CASSVLTGRYF.

The rearrangement uses TRBV19 and TRBJ2-7, with 8 bases matching TRBD1. There are 14 residues in the CDR3. Germline assignment: CDR1 LNHDA and CDR2 SQIVND (reference sequence). The J segment lost 2 bases and the V segment lost 4 bases, leaving 4 bases of the junction unmatched. CDR3 DNA sequence: TGTGCCAGTAGTAAAAACAGGGGGACCTACGAGCAGTACTTC. This codes for CASSKNRGTYEQYF.

Points on this clone: This CDR3 is also generated by other DNA sequences in the sample. The CDR3, as DNA: TGCGCCAGCAGCTTTGGACAGGGACAAGAGACCCAGTACTTC. Translated, it gives CASSFGQGQETQYF. The chain carries TRBV5-1 and TRBJ2-5; 8 bases fit TRBD1. The V gene end was trimmed by 2 bases and the J gene end by 2 bases; junction bases not matched to a gene: 2. The CDR3 is 14 residues long. Germline CDR1 is SGHRS and CDR2 is YFSETQ. The entire variable domain, with the rest obtained from reference TRBV5-1 and TRBJ2-5, is as follows: KAGVTQTPRYLIKTRGQQVTLSCSPISGHRSVSWYQQTPGQGLQFLFEYFSETQRNKGNFPGRFSGRQFSNSRSEMNVSTLELGDSALYLCASSFGQGQETQYFGPGTRLLVL.

The chain has TRBV30 and TRBJ1-2, with no clear D. The CDR3 is 11 residues long. Germline V gene sequence: CDR1 GTSNPN, CDR2 SVGIG (reference sequence). V was clipped by 6 bases and J by 8 bases, with 13 bases between them. CDR3 bases: TGTGCCTGCACTGGGCAGACCGGCTACACCTTC. As protein: CACTGQTGYTF.

The V call is TRBV6-5, the J call TRBJ1-2, with a possible D match to TRBD1 (5 bases). This CDR3 region has 13 residues. V lost 7 bases and J lost 4, with 13 bases in between. Germline CDR1 and CDR2: MNHEY and SVGAGI. The CDR3 bases are TGTGCCAGCAACCCGGCAGGGTCCTATGGCTACACCTTC. This translates into CASNPAGSYGYTF.

This clone came up a few times. V gene TRBV4-2 combines with J gene TRBJ2-4; 8 positions agree with TRBD2. Unmatched junction bases numbered 20, after V lost 3 bases and J lost 1 base. The germline CDR1 and CDR2 sequences are LGHNA and YNFKEQ. This CDR3 spans 21 amino acids. The CDR3 region is CASSQETGTSGFFLAKNIQYF. The CDR3 DNA is TGTGCCAGCAGCCAGGAGACCGGGACTAGTGGATTTTTTTTGGCCAAAAACATTCAGTACTTC.

CDR3 DNA sequence: TGTGCCAGCAGCTTAGTGAGGGGGAGATCCAATGAGCAGTTCTTC. It encodes CASSLVRGRSNEQFF. V and J are TRBV7-9 and TRBJ2-1, with D perhaps TRBD1 (6 bases). V lost 1 base, J lost 6 bases, and 13 bases lay in between. The CDR3 totals 15 residues. CDR1 is SEHNR, CDR2 FQNEAQ, per germline (reference sequence).

The chain has TRBV7-2 and TRBJ1-5, with a tentative D call TRBD1 (6 bases). CDR1 is SGHTA, CDR2 FQGNSA, per germline. V was shortened by 5 bases and J by 3 bases, with 14 bases between the two germline ends. The length of the CDR3 is 15 residues. DNA for the CDR3: TGTGCCAGCAGCCCCGGCGGACAGAACAATCAGCCCCAGCATTTT. Translated, it gives CASSPGGQNNQPQHF.

This clone was picked up a small number of times. The V call is TRBV5-1, the J call TRBJ2-7, with 10 bases lining up with TRBD2. Germline V gene lookup returns CDR1 SGHRS and CDR2 YFSETQ. The CDR3 spans 16 residues. Trimming cost V 0 bases and J 7 bases; bases outside gene matches: 10. The CDR3 nucleotides are TGCGCCAGCAGCTTGGGAGATCTAGCGGGAGTTGAGGAGCAGTACTTC. This translates into CASSLGDLAGVEEQYF.

V usage is TRBV5-1 and J usage is TRBJ1-4; D ambiguous. The CDR3 has 13 residues. The V gene's germline CDR1 is SGHRS and CDR2 YFSETQ. V lost 4 bases and J 7 bases, leaving 11 bases between the germline ends. As DNA, the CDR3 is TGCGCCAGCAGCCCCGCGGGGTCTGAAAAACTGTTTTTT. Protein sequence: CASSPAGSEKLFF.

This chain uses TRBV10-3 with TRBJ2-1; 12 positions match TRBD2. The CDR3 sequence is 19 residues long. J lost 0 bases, V lost 0 bases, and 6 bases had no gene match. Germline CDR1 ENHRY, CDR2 SYGVKD. CDR3 DNA: TGTGCCATCAGTGAGTCTGCGACTAGCGGGAGCAGCTCCTACAATGAGCAGTTCTTC. It specifies CAISESATSGSSSYNEQFF.

The rearrangement uses TRBV6-5 and TRBJ2-5, with D unresolved. The DNA end is a closer match to TRBJ2-7, so the J assignment may be wrong. Germline-derived CDR1 and CDR2 are MNHEY and SVGAGI. This CDR3 has 14 residues. The CDR3 loop is CASSLGRRGYEQYF. The CDR3 nucleotides are TGTGCCAGCAGCCTCGGCCGCCGAGGCTACGAGCAGTACTTC.

There are a few counts of this clone. The chain carries TRBV6-1 and TRBJ2-1; TRBD2 might be the D (6 bases). Trimming cost V 4 bases and J 9 bases, with 19 bases left between them. The CDR3 sequence is 15 residues long. Germline CDR1 is MNHNS and CDR2 is SASEGT. The CDR3 here is CASSAPYDGGFEQFF. CDR3 nucleotides: TGTGCCAGCAGTGCGCCCTACGATGGAGGGTTTGAGCAGTTCTTC.

The CDR3 loop reads CASSQDLQGYQETQYF. CDR3 nucleotide sequence: TGCGCCAGCAGCCAAGACCTACAGGGCTACCAAGAGACCCAGTACTTC. This sequence joins TRBV4-1 and TRBJ2-5; a weak D match, TRBD1 (6 bases). The CDR3 consists of 16 residues. Germline loops: CDR1 MGHRA, CDR2 YSYEKL. V lost 0 bases to trimming and J lost 0 bases, with 11 bases between them.

The chain uses TRBV27 and TRBJ1-5; D is undetermined. Germline V gene data show CDR1 as MNHEY and CDR2 as SMNVEV (reference sequence). This CDR3 spans 13 amino acids. V was shortened by 3 bases and J by 6 bases, with 9 bases between the two germline ends. For the CDR3, the DNA is TGTGCCAGCAGTTTGGCGGTCGGTCAGCCCCAGCATTTT. Protein: CASSLAVGQPQHF.

The chain joins TRBV19 to TRBJ2-1, with D perhaps TRBD2 (6 bases). V lost 3 bases and J 5 bases, leaving 8 bases between the germline ends. Germline V gene data show CDR1 as LNHDA and CDR2 as SQIVND (reference sequence). The CDR3 loop spans 13 amino acids. CDR3 loop: CASSIGGDNEQFF. CDR3 DNA sequence: TGTGCCAGTAGTATCGGGGGAGACAATGAGCAGTTCTTC.

CDR3: CASSVRSRGTEAFF. CDR3 coding DNA: TGTGCCAGTAGTGTCCGATCAAGAGGGACTGAAGCTTTCTTT. The chain has TRBV19 and TRBJ1-1; no clear D gene. The V end lost 5 bases, the J end lost 5 bases, and 15 bases lay between the germline ends. CDR1 and CDR2 from the germline V gene are LNHDA and SQIVND (reference sequence). CDR3 length: 14 amino acids.

The J gene is TRBJ1-3, the V gene TRBV28; 8 bases agree with TRBD1. The junction had 11 bases not matched to a gene; V was cut back by 7 bases and J by 0 bases. CDR1 and CDR2 from the germline V gene are MDHEN and SYDVKM. CDR3 size: 17 residues. In DNA form, the CDR3 reads TGTGCCAGCACCGTCCCCCAGGGGGCAAGCTCTGGAAACACCATATATTTT. Amino acid sequence: CASTVPQGASSGNTIYF.